The entry below gives a single TCR beta chain sequence along with its context. As yet, its antigen is unknown. These data originate in a study of CD8+ T cells in alopecia areata. Background on the study: Tofacitinib dosing lasted 6 to 18 months, which was then followed by 6 months off drug.

V lost 1 base, J lost 5 bases, and 14 bases lay in between. CDR1 and CDR2 from the germline V gene are SQVTM and ANQGSEA. CDR3 length equals 14 residues. It was cDNA, reverse transcribed from extracted RNA, that served as the sequencing template. The repertoire was sequenced with immunoSEQ multiplex PCR; TCRdb's copy has only in-frame clones and lacks some. The table lists 100,000 or so clones, 50% to 60% of them singletons. Study-wide points: Scalp clonality and expanded CD8+ clones among the top 100 fell significantly with tofacitinib.

Described treatment: oral pan-JAK inhibitor, 5-10 mg twice daily. The TCR originated in a human donor with alopecia areata. Source: CD8+ T cells sorted from blood, taken at approximately week 60, from a patient treated with tofacitinib. The chain links TRBV29-1 to TRBJ1-2, with D tentatively TRBD1 (5 bases). The DNA of the CDR3 is TGCAGCGTTGAAGGGGTCAGGGTTGGATATGGCTACACCTTC. This gives the protein CSVEGVRVGYGYTF.